Listed here are 10 T cell receptor beta chains from one sample, sequenced in a study of blood T cell repertoires in COVID-19. Clones were read by immunoSEQ multiplex PCR, and TCRdb kept only the in-frame ones, dropping some. The sample consists of just under 65,000 clones, roughly 85% of them appearing once. Material: peripheral blood. These receptors all come from a man aged 35 to 55 with acute or convalescent COVID-19.

The chain is built from TRBV5-1 and TRBJ2-3, with 9 bases matching TRBD2. Germline V CDR1 and CDR2: SGHRS, YFSETQ. After removal of 9 bases from V and 0 bases from J, the junction contained 11 bases not matched to a gene. The CDR3 covers 16 residues. This chain's CDR3 is CATSKGTSPSTDTQYF. The DNA of the CDR3 is TGCGCCACCTCTAAGGGGACTAGCCCTAGCACAGATACGCAGTATTTT.

The chain couples TRBV2 to TRBJ1-6, with D uncertain. The ends were cut back, 3 bases at V and 4 bases at J, with 7 bases in the middle. Germline V CDR1 and CDR2: SNHLY, FYNNEI. CDR3 length: 14 residues. This CDR3 is CASSDSSYNSPLHF. The CDR3 region has the DNA TGTGCCAGCAGTGACAGTTCTTATAATTCACCCCTCCACTTT.

The chain uses TRBV6-1 and TRBJ2-7, with a tentative D call TRBD1 (5 bases). Germline CDR1 reads MNHNS; CDR2 reads SASEGT. V was clipped by 0 bases and J by 0 bases, with 12 bases between them. The CDR3 spans 16 residues. The CDR3 DNA reads TGTGCCAGCAGTGAAGCAAGGGGTATAAGCTCCTACGAGCAGTACTTC. It translates to CASSEARGISSYEQYF.

The CDR3 loop reads CASSRSMSSGETQYF. CDR3 sequence (DNA): TGTGCCAGCAGCCGGAGTATGTCGTCAGGGGAGACCCAGTACTTC. The chain uses TRBV2 and TRBJ2-5; D may be TRBD1 (5 bases). Trimming removed 6 bases at V and 5 bases at J, with 19 bases between. Germline-derived CDR1 and CDR2 are SNHLY and FYNNEI. The CDR3 consists of 15 residues.

The chain combines TRBV7-2 with TRBJ2-2; D remains unclear. Germline loops: CDR1 SGHTA, CDR2 FQGNSA. The CDR3 runs to 16 residues. V was cut by 0 bases and J by 5 bases, with 13 bases left in between. The CDR3 coding sequence is TGTGCCAGCAGCTTAGCGGGTACATCGAGGACCGGGGAGCTGTTTTTT. It translates to CASSLAGTSRTGELFF.

On this clone itself: One junction end does not reproduce the germline sequence, and a read error may be involved. The chain combines TRBV24-1 with TRBJ2-2; D may be TRBD1 (5 bases). The CDR3 sequence is 13 residues long. The germline V gene encodes CDR1 KGHDR and CDR2 SFDVKD. The CDR3 reads CASREGDTGELFF. The CDR3 DNA reads TGTGCCTCCAGGGAAGGGGACACCGGGGAGCTGTTTTTT.

V is TRBV9 and J is TRBJ1-1; 7 positions match TRBD1. The CDR3 is 19 amino acids. With 4 bases clipped from V and 3 bases from J, the junction kept 21 bases outside the gene matches. Germline-derived CDR1 and CDR2 are SGDLS and YYNGEE. The CDR3 sequence is CASSIDIVTRGNRDTEAFF. The CDR3 nucleotides are TGTGCCAGCAGCATAGACATCGTAACCAGGGGGAATAGGGACACTGAAGCTTTCTTT.

CDR3 sequence reads: CASSSAGRSPLHF. In DNA form, the CDR3 reads TGTGCCAGCAGTTCAGCAGGGCGATCACCCCTCCACTTT. This sequence joins TRBV28 and TRBJ1-6; TRBD1 is a possible D gene (5 bases). This CDR3 contains 13 residues. The ends were cut back, 4 bases at V and 10 bases at J, with 11 bases in the middle. Germline assignment: CDR1 MDHEN and CDR2 SYDVKM.

This chain connects TRBV30 to TRBJ1-6; no clear D gene. Trimming removed 4 bases from V and 13 bases from J, with 20 bases in between. The germline gives CDR1 GTSNPN, CDR2 SVGIG (reference sequence). This CDR3 contains 14 residues. The CDR3 sequence: CAWILKDVRRPLHF. In DNA form, the CDR3 reads TGTGCCTGGATCCTGAAGGACGTCAGGAGGCCCCTCCACTTT. Full variable domain (outside the CDR3, taken from reference TRBV30 and TRBJ1-6): SQTIHQWPATLVQPVGSPLSLECTVEGTSNPNLYWYRQAAGRGLQLLFYSVGIGQISSEVPQNLSASRPQDRQFILSSKKLLLSDSGFYLCAWILKDVRRPLHFGNGTRLTVT.

J is TRBJ1-6 and V is TRBV3-1 (or the pseudogene TRBV3-2); TRBD1 might be the D (5 bases). V lost 1 base and J lost 0, with 19 bases in between. The CDR3 length is 20 residues. CDR1 LGHDT and CDR2 YNNKEL come from the germline V gene (reference sequence). CDR3: CASSQGVLTGRSSYNSPLHF. As DNA, the CDR3 is TGTGCCAGCAGCCAAGGGGTGTTAACAGGCCGAAGCTCCTATAATTCACCCCTCCACTTT.